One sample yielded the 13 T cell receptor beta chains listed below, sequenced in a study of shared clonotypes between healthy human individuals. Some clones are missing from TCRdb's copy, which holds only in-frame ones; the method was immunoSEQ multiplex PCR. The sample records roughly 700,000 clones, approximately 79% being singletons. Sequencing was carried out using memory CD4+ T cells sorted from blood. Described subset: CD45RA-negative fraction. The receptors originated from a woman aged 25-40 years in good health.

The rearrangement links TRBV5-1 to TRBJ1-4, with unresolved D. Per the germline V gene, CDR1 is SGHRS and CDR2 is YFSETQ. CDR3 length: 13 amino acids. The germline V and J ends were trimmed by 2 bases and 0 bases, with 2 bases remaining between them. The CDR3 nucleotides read TGCGCCAGCAGCTTCTCAACTAATGAAAAACTGTTTTTT. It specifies CASSFSTNEKLFF.

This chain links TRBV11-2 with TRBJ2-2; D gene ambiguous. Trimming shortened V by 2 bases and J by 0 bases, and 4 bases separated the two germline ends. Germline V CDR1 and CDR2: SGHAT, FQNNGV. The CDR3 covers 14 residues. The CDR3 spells CASSLYSNTGELFF. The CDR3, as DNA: TGTGCCAGCAGCTTATATTCGAACACCGGGGAGCTGTTTTTT.

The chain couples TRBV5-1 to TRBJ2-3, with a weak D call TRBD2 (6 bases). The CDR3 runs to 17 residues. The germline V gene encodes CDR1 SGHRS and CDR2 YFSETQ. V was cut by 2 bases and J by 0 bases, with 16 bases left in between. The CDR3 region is CASSFGGGGASTDTQYF. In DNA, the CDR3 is TGCGCCAGCAGCTTCGGAGGAGGAGGGGCGAGCACAGATACGCAGTATTTT.

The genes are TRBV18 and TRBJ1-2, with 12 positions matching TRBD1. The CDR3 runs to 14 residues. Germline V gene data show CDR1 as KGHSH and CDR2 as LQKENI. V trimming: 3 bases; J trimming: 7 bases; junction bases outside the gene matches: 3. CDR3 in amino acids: CASSPGQGAPGYTF. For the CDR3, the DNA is TGTGCCAGCTCACCGGGACAGGGGGCGCCTGGCTACACCTTC.

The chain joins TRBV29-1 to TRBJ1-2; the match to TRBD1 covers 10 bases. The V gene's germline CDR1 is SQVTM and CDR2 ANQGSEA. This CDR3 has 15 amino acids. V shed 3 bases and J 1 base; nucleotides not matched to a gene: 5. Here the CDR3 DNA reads TGCAGCGTTGAGGGACAGGGGATAGTTAACTATGGCTACACCTTC. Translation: CSVEGQGIVNYGYTF.

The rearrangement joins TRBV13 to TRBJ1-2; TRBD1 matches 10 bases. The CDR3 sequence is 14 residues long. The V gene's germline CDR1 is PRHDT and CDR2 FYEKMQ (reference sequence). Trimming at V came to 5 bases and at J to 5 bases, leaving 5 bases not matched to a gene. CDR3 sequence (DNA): TGTGCCAGCAGCGAGACAGGGGGCGCTTATGGCTACACCTTC. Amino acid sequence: CASSETGGAYGYTF. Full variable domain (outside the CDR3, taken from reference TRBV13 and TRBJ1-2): AAGVIQSPRHLIKEKRETATLKCYPIPRHDTVYWYQQGPGQDPQFLISFYEKMQSDKGSIPDRFSAQQFSDYHSELNMSSLELGDSALYFCASSETGGAYGYTFGSGTRLTVV.

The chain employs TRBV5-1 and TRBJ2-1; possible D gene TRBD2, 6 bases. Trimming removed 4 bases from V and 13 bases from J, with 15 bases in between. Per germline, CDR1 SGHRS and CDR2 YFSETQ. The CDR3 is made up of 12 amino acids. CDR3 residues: CASSVLAGSQFF. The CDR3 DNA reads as TGCGCCAGCAGCGTCCTCGCGGGATCACAGTTCTTC.

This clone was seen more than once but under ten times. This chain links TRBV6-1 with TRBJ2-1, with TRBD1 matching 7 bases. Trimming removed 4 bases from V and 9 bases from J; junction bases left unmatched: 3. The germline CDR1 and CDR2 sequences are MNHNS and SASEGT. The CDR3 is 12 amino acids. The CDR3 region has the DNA TGTGCCAGCAGTGCGACAGGGATTGAGCAGTTCTTC. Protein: CASSATGIEQFF.

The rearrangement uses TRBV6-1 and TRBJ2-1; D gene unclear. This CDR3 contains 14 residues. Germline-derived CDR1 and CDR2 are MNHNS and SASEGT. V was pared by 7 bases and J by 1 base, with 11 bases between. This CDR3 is CASTHGLSYNEQFF. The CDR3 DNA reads TGTGCCAGCACCCACGGGCTGTCCTACAATGAGCAGTTCTTC.

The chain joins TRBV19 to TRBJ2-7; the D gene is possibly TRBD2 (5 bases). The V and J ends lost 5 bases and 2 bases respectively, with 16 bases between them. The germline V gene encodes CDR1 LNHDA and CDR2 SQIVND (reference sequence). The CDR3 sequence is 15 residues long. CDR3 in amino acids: CASSFLLGSPYEQYF. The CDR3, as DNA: TGTGCCAGTAGTTTTTTATTGGGGAGTCCCTACGAGCAGTACTTC. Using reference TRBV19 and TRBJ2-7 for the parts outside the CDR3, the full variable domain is DGGITQSPKYLFRKEGQNVTLSCEQNLNHDAMYWYRQDPGQGLRLIYYSQIVNDFQKGDIAEGYSVSREKKESFPLTVTSAQKNPTAFYLCASSFLLGSPYEQYFGPGTRLTVT.

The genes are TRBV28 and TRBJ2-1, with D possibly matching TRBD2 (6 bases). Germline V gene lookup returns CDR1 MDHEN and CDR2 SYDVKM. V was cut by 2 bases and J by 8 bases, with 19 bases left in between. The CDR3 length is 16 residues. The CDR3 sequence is CASSLPGTPRAHEQFF. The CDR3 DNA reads TGTGCCAGCAGTTTACCCGGGACTCCACGGGCGCATGAGCAGTTCTTC.

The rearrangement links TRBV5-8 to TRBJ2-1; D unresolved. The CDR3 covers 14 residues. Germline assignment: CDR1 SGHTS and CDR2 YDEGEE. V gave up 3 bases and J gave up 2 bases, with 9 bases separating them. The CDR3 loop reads CASSYTDTYNEQFF. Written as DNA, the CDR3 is TGTGCCAGCAGCTATACCGACACCTACAATGAGCAGTTCTTC.

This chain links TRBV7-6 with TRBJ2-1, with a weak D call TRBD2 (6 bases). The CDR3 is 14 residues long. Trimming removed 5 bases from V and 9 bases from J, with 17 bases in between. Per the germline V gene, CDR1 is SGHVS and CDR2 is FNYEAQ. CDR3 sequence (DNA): TGTGCCAGCAGCCCCCGACTAGGAGGCGGTGAGCAGTTCTTC. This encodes CASSPRLGGGEQFF. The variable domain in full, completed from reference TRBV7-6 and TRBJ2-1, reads GAGVSQSPRYKVTKRGQDVALRCDPISGHVSLYWYRQALGQGPEFLTYFNYEAQQDKSGLPNDRFSAERPEGSISTLTIQRTEQRDSAMYRCASSPRLGGGEQFFGPGTRLTVL.